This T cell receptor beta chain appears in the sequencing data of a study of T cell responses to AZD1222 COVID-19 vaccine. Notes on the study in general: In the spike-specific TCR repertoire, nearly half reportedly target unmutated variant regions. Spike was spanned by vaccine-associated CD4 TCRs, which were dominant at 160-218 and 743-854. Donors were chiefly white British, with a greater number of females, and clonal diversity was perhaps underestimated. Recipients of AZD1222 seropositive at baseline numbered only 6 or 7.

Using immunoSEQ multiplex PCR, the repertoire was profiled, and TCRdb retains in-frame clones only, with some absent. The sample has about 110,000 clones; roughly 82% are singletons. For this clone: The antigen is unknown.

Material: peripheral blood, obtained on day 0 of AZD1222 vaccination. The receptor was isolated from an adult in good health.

The CDR3 bases are TGTGCCAGCAGCTTAGACTTCCAGGGGGCCTACGAGCAGTACTTC. Residues: CASSLDFQGAYEQYF. The chain joins TRBV7-2 to TRBJ2-7, with 7 positions matching TRBD1. V was pared by 1 base and J by 2 bases, with 5 bases of the junction left unmatched. Germline lookup yields CDR1 SGHTA and CDR2 FQGNSA. This CDR3 region has 15 residues.